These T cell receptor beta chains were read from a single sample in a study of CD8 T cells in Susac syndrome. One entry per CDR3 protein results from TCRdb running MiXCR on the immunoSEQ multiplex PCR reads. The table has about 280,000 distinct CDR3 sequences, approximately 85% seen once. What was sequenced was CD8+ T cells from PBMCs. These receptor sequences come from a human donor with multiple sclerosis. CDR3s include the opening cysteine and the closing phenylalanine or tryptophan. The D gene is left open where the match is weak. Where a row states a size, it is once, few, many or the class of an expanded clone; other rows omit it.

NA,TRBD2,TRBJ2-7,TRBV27,CASSSGLGLHEQYF,TGTGCCAGCAGTTCGGGACTAGGTCTACACGAGCAGTACTTC
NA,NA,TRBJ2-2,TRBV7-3,CASSNGLTTTGELFF,TGTGCCAGCAGCAATGGACTAACGACCACCGGGGAGCTGTTTTTT
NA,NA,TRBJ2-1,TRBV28,CASSLRGQEQFF,TGTGCCAGCAGTTTAAGGGGTCAGGAGCAGTTCTTC
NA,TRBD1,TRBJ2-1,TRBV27,CASSLDRANEQFF,TGTGCCAGCAGTTTGGACAGGGCCAATGAGCAGTTCTTC
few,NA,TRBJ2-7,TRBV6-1,CASRGAFARRGHEQYF,TGTGCCAGCAGGGGAGCGTTTGCCAGGAGGGGGCACGAGCAGTACTTC
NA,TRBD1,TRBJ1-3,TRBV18,CASSPRDREDTIYF,TGTGCCAGCTCACCCCGGGACAGGGAAGACACCATATATTTT
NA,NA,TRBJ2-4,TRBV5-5,CASSLGAGKAKNIQYF,TGTGCCAGCAGCTTGGGAGCAGGGAAGGCCAAAAACATTCAGTACTTC
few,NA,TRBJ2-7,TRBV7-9,CASSSQDGNPYEQYF,TGTGCCAGCAGCTCCCAGGACGGAAATCCCTACGAGCAGTACTTC
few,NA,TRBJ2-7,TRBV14,CASSPQGSYEQYF,TGTGCCAGCAGCCCGCAGGGTTCCTACGAGCAGTACTTC
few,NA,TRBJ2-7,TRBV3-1,CASSQDRGYEQYF,TGTGCCAGCAGCCAAGATCGGGGCTACGAGCAGTACTTC
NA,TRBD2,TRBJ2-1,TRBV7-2,CASSFKTRLAGGNEQFF,TGTGCCAGCAGCTTTAAAACCCGACTAGCGGGAGGGAATGAGCAGTTCTTC
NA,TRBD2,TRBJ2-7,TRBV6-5,CASSYPDGREGGSYEQYF,TGTGCCAGCAGTTATCCTGATGGACGGGAGGGTGGATCCTACGAGCAGTACTTC
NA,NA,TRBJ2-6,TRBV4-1,CASSQATGSGANVLTF,TGTGCCAGCAGCCAAGCTACAGGTTCTGGGGCCAACGTCCTGACTTTC
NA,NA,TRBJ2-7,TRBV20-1,CSALGTVGDLQYF,TGCAGTGCCCTAGGGACCGTCGGGGACTTGCAGTACTTC